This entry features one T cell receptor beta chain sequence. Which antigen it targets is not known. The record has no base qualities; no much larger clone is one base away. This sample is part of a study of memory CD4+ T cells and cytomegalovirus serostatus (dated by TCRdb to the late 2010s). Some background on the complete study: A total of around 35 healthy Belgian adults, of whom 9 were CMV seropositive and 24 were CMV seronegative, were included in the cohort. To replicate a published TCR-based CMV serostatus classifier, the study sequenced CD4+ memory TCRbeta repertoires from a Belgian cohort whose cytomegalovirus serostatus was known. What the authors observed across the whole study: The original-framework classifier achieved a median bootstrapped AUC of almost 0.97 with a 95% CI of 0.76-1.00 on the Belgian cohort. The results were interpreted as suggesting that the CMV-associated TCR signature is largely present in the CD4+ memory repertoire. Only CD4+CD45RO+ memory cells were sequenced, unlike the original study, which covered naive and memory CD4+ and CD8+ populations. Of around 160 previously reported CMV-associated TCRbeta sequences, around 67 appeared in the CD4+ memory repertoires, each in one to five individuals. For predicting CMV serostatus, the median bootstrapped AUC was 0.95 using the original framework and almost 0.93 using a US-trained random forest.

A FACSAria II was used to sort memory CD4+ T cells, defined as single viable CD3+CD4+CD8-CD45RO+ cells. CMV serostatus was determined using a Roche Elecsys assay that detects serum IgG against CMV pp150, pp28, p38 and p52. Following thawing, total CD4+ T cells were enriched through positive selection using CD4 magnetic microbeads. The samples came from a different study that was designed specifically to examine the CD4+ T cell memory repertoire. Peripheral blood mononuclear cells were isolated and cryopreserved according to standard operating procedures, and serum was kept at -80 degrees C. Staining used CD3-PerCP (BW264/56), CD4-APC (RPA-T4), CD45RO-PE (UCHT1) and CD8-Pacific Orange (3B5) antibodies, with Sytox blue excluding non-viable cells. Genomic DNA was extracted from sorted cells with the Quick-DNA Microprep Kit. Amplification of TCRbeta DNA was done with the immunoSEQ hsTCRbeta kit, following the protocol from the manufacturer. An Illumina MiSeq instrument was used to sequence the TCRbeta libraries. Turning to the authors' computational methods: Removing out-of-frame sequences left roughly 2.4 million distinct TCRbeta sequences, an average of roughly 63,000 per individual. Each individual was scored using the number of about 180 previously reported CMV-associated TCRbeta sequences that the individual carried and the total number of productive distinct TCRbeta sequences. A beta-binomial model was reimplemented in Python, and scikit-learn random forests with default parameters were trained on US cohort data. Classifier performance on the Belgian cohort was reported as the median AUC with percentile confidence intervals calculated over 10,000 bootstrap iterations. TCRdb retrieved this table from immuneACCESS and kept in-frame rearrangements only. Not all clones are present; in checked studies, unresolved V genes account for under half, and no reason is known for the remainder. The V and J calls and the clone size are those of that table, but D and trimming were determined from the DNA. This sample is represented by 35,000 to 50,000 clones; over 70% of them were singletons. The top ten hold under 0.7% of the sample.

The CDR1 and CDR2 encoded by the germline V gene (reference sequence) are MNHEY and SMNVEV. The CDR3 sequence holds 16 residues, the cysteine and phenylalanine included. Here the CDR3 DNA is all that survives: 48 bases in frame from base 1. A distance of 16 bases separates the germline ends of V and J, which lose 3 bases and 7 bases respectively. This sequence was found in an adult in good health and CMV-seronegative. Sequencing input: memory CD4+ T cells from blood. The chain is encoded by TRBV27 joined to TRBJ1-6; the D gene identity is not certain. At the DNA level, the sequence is TGTGCCAGCAGTTTTCTTTCCGGGGTGAGCAATTCACCCCTCCACTTT. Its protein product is CASSFLSGVSNSPLHF.